These 26 T cell receptor beta chains were all obtained from the same sample, sequenced in a study of cytomegalovirus exposure and HLA in healthy donors. The PCR ran on 60 Vbeta and 13 Jbeta primers. Profiled with immunoSEQ multiplex PCR; TCRdb holds only in-frame clones, not every one. This sample has about 130,000 clones, with approximately 80% found just once. Source material: PBMCs. These receptors were collected from a man aged 25 to 45 in good health and CMV-seronegative.

The chain combines TRBV6-6 with TRBJ2-5, with D perhaps TRBD1 (7 bases). Trimming removed 8 bases at V and 9 bases at J, with 19 bases between. Germline loops: CDR1 MNHNY, CDR2 SVGAGI (reference sequence). This CDR3 region has 13 residues. The CDR3, as DNA: TGTGCCAGCCTTGGCGGGACAGAGAAGGCCCAGTACTTC. This sequence encodes CASLGGTEKAQYF.

The chain employs TRBV9 and TRBJ1-3, with TRBD1 as a possible D gene (6 bases). Trimming pared 4 bases from V and 0 bases from J, leaving 11 bases between. Germline lookup yields CDR1 SGDLS and CDR2 YYNGEE. The CDR3 is 15 amino acids. The CDR3 DNA is TGTGCCAGCAGCCGGGGGGGGGCCTCTGGAAACACCATATATTTT. The encoded protein is CASSRGGASGNTIYF.

This clone was seen only once. V usage is TRBV2 and J usage is TRBJ2-2, with 7 bases identical to TRBD1. Germline CDR1 SNHLY, CDR2 FYNNEI. V shed 2 bases, J shed 5 bases, and the junction held 5 bases outside the gene matches. The CDR3 has 15 amino acids. The CDR3 region is CASSEMGQQTGELFF. The CDR3 DNA sequence: TGTGCCAGCAGTGAAATGGGACAGCAGACCGGGGAGCTGTTTTTT. The whole variable domain, filled in from reference TRBV2 and TRBJ2-2, reads EPEVTQTPSHQVTQMGQEVILRCVPISNHLYFYWYRQILGQKVEFLVSFYNNEISEKSEIFDDQFSVERPDGSNFTLKIRSTKLEDSAMYFCASSEMGQQTGELFFGEGSRLTVL.

The chain is built from TRBV5-6 and TRBJ2-2; TRBD2 aligns across 8 bases. V was clipped by 4 bases and J by 4 bases; unmatched bases: 6. Per germline, CDR1 SGHDT and CDR2 YYEEEE. CDR3 length equals 15 residues. The CDR3 sequence is CASSLGLAITGELFF. The CDR3 coding sequence is TGTGCCAGCAGCCTCGGACTAGCCATCACCGGGGAGCTGTTTTTT. Filled out from reference TRBV5-6 and TRBJ2-2, the complete variable domain reads DAGVTQSPTHLIKTRGQQVTLRCSPKSGHDTVSWYQQALGQGPQFIFQYYEEEERQRGNFPDRFSGHQFPNYSSELNVNALLLGDSALYLCASSLGLAITGELFFGEGSRLTVL.

The table lists this clone with a few counts. The genes are TRBV11-2 and TRBJ1-1; D call uncertain. The CDR3 spans 13 residues. V shed 7 bases and J shed 3 bases, with 12 bases lying between them. From germline, CDR1 is SGHAT and CDR2 FQNNGV. The CDR3: CASTPPGDTEAFF. The CDR3 nucleotides are TGTGCCAGCACCCCTCCCGGGGACACTGAAGCTTTCTTT.

This clone was counted only a few times. The rearrangement links TRBV18 to TRBJ2-5; 11 bases fit TRBD2. V trimming: 3 bases; J trimming: 2 bases; junction bases outside the gene matches: 8. In germline, CDR1 is KGHSH, CDR2 LQKENI. The CDR3 has 17 amino acids. CDR3 protein: CASSPRSASGGQETQYF. DNA of the CDR3: TGTGCCAGCTCACCCCGGTCCGCTAGCGGGGGGCAAGAGACCCAGTACTTC. The entire variable domain, with the rest obtained from reference TRBV18 and TRBJ2-5, is as follows: NAGVMQNPRHLVRRRGQEARLRCSPMKGHSHVYWYRQLPEEGLKFMVYLQKENIIDESGMPKERFSAEFPKEGPSILRIQQVVRGDSAAYFCASSPRSASGGQETQYFGPGTRLLVL.

Here the CDR3 DNA reads TGCGCCAGCAGCTCCGCGGATGAGGTATACGAGCAGTACTTC. Protein: CASSSADEVYEQYF. V usage is TRBV5-1 and J usage is TRBJ2-7; no clear D. Per the germline V gene, CDR1 is SGHRS and CDR2 is YFSETQ. Deletions cut 3 bases from V and 4 bases from J, with 14 bases between. The CDR3 is 14 amino acids.

Here the CDR3 reads CASLGQGVTGANVLTF. In DNA, the CDR3 is TGTGCCAGCCTAGGACAGGGCGTGACTGGGGCCAACGTCCTGACTTTC. The chain carries TRBV2 and TRBJ2-6; TRBD1 agrees at 8 bases. This CDR3 region has 16 residues. V gave up 8 bases and J gave up 2 bases; unmatched junction bases: 8. Germline CDR1 is SNHLY and CDR2 is FYNNEI.

The rearrangement joins TRBV6-1 to TRBJ2-7; TRBD1 might be the D (6 bases). The CDR3 has 15 residues. V gave up 3 bases and J gave up 2 bases, with 14 bases separating them. Germline V CDR1 and CDR2: MNHNS, SASEGT. This chain's CDR3 is CASSEMGAGTYEQYF. The CDR3 DNA follows: TGTGCCAGCAGTGAGATGGGGGCTGGAACCTACGAGCAGTACTTC.

This clone is a singleton in its sample. This sequence joins TRBV5-4 and TRBJ2-1; 8 bases align to TRBD2. CDR3 length equals 16 residues. Germline V gives CDR1 SGHNT, CDR2 YYREEE (reference sequence). Trimming cost V 4 bases and J 6 bases; bases outside gene matches: 12. The CDR3 here is CASSDPLAGGANEQFF. The CDR3 bases are TGTGCCAGCAGCGATCCGTTGGCGGGAGGAGCCAATGAGCAGTTCTTC.

The rearrangement uses TRBV27 and TRBJ2-7; weak D call: TRBD1 (5 bases). Deletions cut 4 bases from V and 4 bases from J, with 17 bases between. Germline V gives CDR1 MNHEY, CDR2 SMNVEV (reference sequence). The CDR3 extends over 15 amino acids. CDR3 sequence: CASSYNPGLGYEQYF. CDR3 DNA sequence: TGTGCCAGCAGTTACAATCCAGGGCTGGGATACGAGCAGTACTTC.

The rearrangement links TRBV10-3 to TRBJ2-2; D uncertain. Trimming took off 2 bases at V and 4 bases at J, with 14 bases between the two ends. The CDR3 runs 16 residues. CDR1 ENHRY and CDR2 SYGVKD come from the germline V gene. DNA of the CDR3: TGTGCCATCAGTGAGAGCCCAGGAAAGTCCACCGGGGAGCTGTTTTTT. Amino acid sequence: CAISESPGKSTGELFF.

The V and J genes are TRBV18 and TRBJ2-7, with 12 positions matching TRBD1. Germline assignment: CDR1 KGHSH and CDR2 LQKENI. The CDR3 covers 12 residues. After removal of 3 bases from V and 11 bases from J, the junction contained 2 bases not matched to a gene. The DNA for the CDR3 is TGTGCCAGCTCACCGGGGACAGGGGGCGAGTACTTC. It encodes CASSPGTGGEYF.

Only one count was recorded for this clone. The rearrangement uses TRBV4-1 and TRBJ1-2, with TRBD1 matching 11 bases. This CDR3 region has 17 residues. The trim removed 2 bases at V and 4 bases at J, leaving 9 bases unmatched. Per the germline V gene, CDR1 is MGHRA and CDR2 is YSYEKL. The CDR3 protein is CASSQISRDRGIYGYTF. The CDR3 bases are TGCGCCAGCAGCCAAATTTCACGGGACAGGGGGATCTATGGCTACACCTTC.

This clone is a singleton in its sample. This chain connects TRBV11-2 to TRBJ2-1, with D possibly matching TRBD1 (6 bases). The germline V gene has CDR1 SGHAT and CDR2 FQNNGV. Trimming pared 4 bases from V and 4 bases from J, leaving 11 bases between. This CDR3 region has 14 residues. CDR3: CASSSAGVYNEQFF. CDR3 nucleotides: TGTGCCAGCAGCTCGGCAGGGGTTTACAATGAGCAGTTCTTC.

The DNA for the CDR3 is TGTGCCAGCAGTGGACTAGCGGGAGGGACAGATACGCAGTATTTT. It encodes CASSGLAGGTDTQYF. The V and J genes are TRBV2 and TRBJ2-3; TRBD2 matches 14 bases. This CDR3 has 15 amino acids. Per germline, CDR1 SNHLY and CDR2 FYNNEI. V was pared by 4 bases and J by 3 bases, with 0 bases of the junction left unmatched.

The chain carries TRBV5-4 and TRBJ2-3, with D hard to call. V was cut by 0 bases and J by 2 bases, with 10 bases left in between. Germline V gene lookup returns CDR1 SGHNT and CDR2 YYREEE (reference sequence). This CDR3 is built from 15 residues. The DNA for the CDR3 is TGTGCCAGCAGCTTGGATGGCGGTTACACAGATACGCAGTATTTT. Protein product: CASSLDGGYTDTQYF. Full variable domain (outside the CDR3, taken from reference TRBV5-4 and TRBJ2-3): ETGVTQSPTHLIKTRGQQVTLRCSSQSGHNTVSWYQQALGQGPQFIFQYYREEENGRGNFPPRFSGLQFPNYSSELNVNALELDDSALYLCASSLDGGYTDTQYFGPGTRLTVL.

In its sample, this clone was seen a few times. The rearrangement uses TRBV6-1 and TRBJ1-5, with D perhaps TRBD1 (5 bases). Trimming removed 4 bases from V and 0 bases from J, with 13 bases in between. CDR3 length: 16 residues. Germline CDR1 and CDR2: MNHNS and SASEGT. CDR3 loop: CASSGQGPNSNQPQHF. The CDR3 DNA reads as TGTGCCAGCAGTGGGCAGGGTCCAAATAGCAATCAGCCCCAGCATTTT.

V gene TRBV7-9 combines with J gene TRBJ2-7; no definite D call. This CDR3 has 12 residues. V was cut by 3 bases and J by 4 bases, with 7 bases left in between. Germline assignment: CDR1 SEHNR and CDR2 FQNEAQ (reference sequence). This chain's CDR3 is CASSFSRYEQYF. CDR3 nucleotides: TGTGCCAGCAGCTTTTCACGGTACGAGCAGTACTTC. The variable domain in full, with the rest retrieved from reference TRBV7-9 and TRBJ2-7, is DTGVSQNPRHKITKRGQNVTFRCDPISEHNRLYWYRQTLGQGPEFLTYFQNEAQLEKSRLLSDRFSAERPKGSFSTLEIQRTEQGDSAMYLCASSFSRYEQYFGPGTRLTVT.

This rearrangement joins TRBV6-6 to TRBJ2-3, with 7 bases identical to TRBD1. CDR1 and CDR2 from the germline V gene are MNHNY and SVGAGI (reference sequence). The CDR3 has 15 residues. V trimming: 2 bases; J trimming: 7 bases; junction bases outside the gene matches: 9. The CDR3 nucleotides are TGTGCCAGCAGTTACGACGTAGGGGGCGCCTATACGCAGTATTTT. Its translation is CASSYDVGGAYTQYF.

This clone was detected a few times. The chain combines TRBV9 with TRBJ2-5; possible D gene TRBD1, 6 bases. Trimming cost V 4 bases and J 5 bases, with 12 bases left between them. The germline V gene encodes CDR1 SGDLS and CDR2 YYNGEE. The CDR3 consists of 13 residues. The CDR3 spells CASSRQGRETQYF. CDR3 in DNA: TGTGCCAGCAGCCGCCAGGGGCGGGAGACCCAGTACTTC.

In its sample, this clone was seen once. The chain couples TRBV19 to TRBJ2-7; 9 positions match TRBD1. Germline V gene lookup returns CDR1 LNHDA and CDR2 SQIVND (reference sequence). The CDR3 totals 14 residues. Trimming took 4 bases from V and 7 from J; bases not matched to a gene: 8. CDR3 in DNA: TGTGCCAGTAGTAAGGGACAGGGAGTCGGGGAGCAGTACTTC. It encodes CASSKGQGVGEQYF.

The chain joins TRBV28 to TRBJ2-3, with TRBD2 matching 8 bases. From germline, CDR1 is MDHEN and CDR2 SYDVKM. The CDR3 is 13 residues long. After removal of 8 bases from V and 3 bases from J, the junction contained 4 bases not matched to a gene. The CDR3 nucleotides read TGTGCCAGCGGAGCGGGAGAGACAGATACGCAGTATTTT. It specifies CASGAGETDTQYF. Full variable domain (rest looked up from reference TRBV28 and TRBJ2-3): DVKVTQSSRYLVKRTGEKVFLECVQDMDHENMFWYRQDPGLGLRLIYFSYDVKMKEKGDIPEGYSVSREKKERFSLILESASTNQTSMYLCASGAGETDTQYFGPGTRLTVL.

V and J are TRBV6-6 and TRBJ1-2; TRBD1 aligns across 7 bases. V lost 5 bases to trimming and J lost 1 base; unmatched junction nucleotides: 10. Germline V gene sequence: CDR1 MNHNY, CDR2 SVGAGI (reference sequence). This CDR3 is 16 amino acids long. The CDR3 protein is CASSQNSRQGNYGYTF. The CDR3 nucleotides read TGTGCCAGCAGTCAAAACAGTCGACAGGGTAACTATGGCTACACCTTC.

The chain joins TRBV19 to TRBJ1-2; TRBD1 is a possible D gene (6 bases). V lost 7 bases to trimming and J lost 8 bases, with 23 bases between them. CDR3 length equals 15 residues. The germline CDR1 and CDR2 sequences are LNHDA and SQIVND (reference sequence). DNA of the CDR3: TGTGCCAGTAATGAGGGGGGGCAGCGCTTGGACGGCTACACCTTC. Residues: CASNEGGQRLDGYTF. Full variable domain (remainder filled in from reference TRBV19 and TRBJ1-2): DGGITQSPKYLFRKEGQNVTLSCEQNLNHDAMYWYRQDPGQGLRLIYYSQIVNDFQKGDIAEGYSVSREKKESFPLTVTSAQKNPTAFYLCASNEGGQRLDGYTFGSGTRLTVV.

The chain combines TRBV4-1 with TRBJ2-7, with 9 bases identical to TRBD2. V lost 1 base to trimming and J lost 7 bases; unmatched junction nucleotides: 8. This CDR3 spans 15 amino acids. Germline V gives CDR1 MGHRA, CDR2 YSYEKL. The DNA of the CDR3 is TGCGCCAGCAGCCAAGGGCCTAGCGGGAAGGTGGAGCAGTACTTC. This codes for CASSQGPSGKVEQYF.